The clone carrying this T cell receptor beta chain was seen ten or more times. The antigen remains unidentified. The record originates from a study of neurological immune-mediated disorders. The germline V gene has CDR1 LGHNA and CDR2 YNFKEQ. CDR3 length: 16 residues. V lost 0 bases, J lost 4 bases, and 13 bases lay in between. Study results and limitations: Phylogenetic grouping assigned the repertoires of 18 of 34 multiple sclerosis patients to a single related-CDR3 cluster, representing a possible signature.

By 5'RACE with 10-nucleotide random UMIs, the cDNA was made. Sequencing runs each yielded over 170 million TCR-beta sequences from 15-18 subjects. TCRdb redid the calling of the 5' RACE reads with MiXCR, one entry per CDR3 protein. The data hold roughly 46,000 distinct CDR3 sequences, with about 2% observed a single time. The sample taken for sequencing was PBMCs. The chain joins TRBV4-2 to TRBJ1-5; D is perhaps TRBD1 (5 bases). The sequence came from a woman aged 40 to 50 with multiple sclerosis. CDR3 protein: CASSQETGGGNQPQHF. The CDR3 region has the DNA TGTGCCAGCAGCCAAGAGACGGGGGGTGGAAATCAGCCCCAGCATTTT.